This TCR beta chain was documented in a study of post-analysis software for immune sequencing data (dated by TCRdb to the mid-2010s). Looking at the study overall: The recorded disease courses included relapsing-remitting, secondary progressive and progressive-relapsing multiple sclerosis, and some patients had no subtype annotation. Patient repertoires were compared against around twelve previously published healthy control repertoires from donors aged about 6 to 26 years. A subset of samples was prepared in parallel using single-end sample barcoding, then pooled and co-amplified after Illumina adapter ligation.

To demonstrate the VDJtools post-analysis software, the study profiled TCR beta repertoires from the peripheral blood of about 13 young patients with multiple sclerosis. Multiple sclerosis patients were children and adolescents aged about 6 to 15 years. What the authors observed across the whole study: When samples were clustered directly using the F measure, samples prepared in the same batch co-clustered strongly, which prompted a batch-effect correction. The control group was slightly older than the multiple sclerosis patient group. Multiple sclerosis patients had significantly lower normalized Chao1 diversity than controls, a result that suggests substantial peripheral T-cell clonal expansion.

The method was PCR. TCRdb shows the sequencer as Illumina HiSeq 2500. To reduce PCR and sequencing biases, unique molecular identifiers were incorporated into the TCR beta cDNA libraries. Every 1 to 10 million input T cells yielded approximately 500,000 cDNA molecules, meaning each molecule approximated one T cell. The patient libraries were prepared and sequenced using the same protocol as the earlier healthy control dataset. Samples belonging to the same batch were prepared together, multiplexed and sequenced on a shared HiSeq lane. Concerning the study's data processing: Raw barcoded reads were processed with MIGEC, discarding single-read molecular identifier groups before consensus assembly and CDR3 extraction. VDJtools was used for post-analysis of the clonotype tables, with diversity normalized by down-sampling every dataset to the smallest sample size. To correct batch-related cross-sample contamination, repertoire overlap clustering matched CDR3 amino acid sequences but not nucleotide sequences. TCRdb trimmed the raw reads at Q25, called clones with MiXCR and kept productive beta chains. Each record represents a unique CDR3 protein, reported with the most common genes and DNA among its rows. TCRdb's processing, not the authors', yielded these V and J calls. Present in this sample are roughly 870,000 distinct CDR3 sequences, about 50% of which were seen just once. The top ten clonotypes cover 4.6% of the sample.

A note on this clonotype: Its antigen is unknown. Base quality data are lacking; no much larger clone is found one base away.

The source material was blood. The receptor's source is a girl aged 10 to 17 with multiple sclerosis.

The CDR3 protein sequence reads: CASSSRDRASGGGYNEQFF. The DNA sequence is TGTGCCAGCAGCTCCCGGGACAGGGCGTCTGGCGGGGGTTACAATGAGCAGTTCTTC. The chain links TRBV7-6 with TRBJ2-1; TRBD1 agrees with 9 junctional bases. Here V drops 4 bases and J drops 4 bases, and the junction holds 17 bases not matched to any gene. Including cysteine and phenylalanine, the CDR3 has 19 amino acids. The read is trimmed to its CDR3 DNA, 57 bases read in frame from base 1. Looking up the germline V gene yields CDR1 SGHVS and CDR2 FNYEAQ. This CDR3, with the reference TRBV7-6 and TRBJ2-1 proteins standing in past its ends, gives the full variable domain GAGVSQSPRYKVTKRGQDVALRCDPISGHVSLYWYRQALGQGPEFLTYFNYEAQQDKSGLPNDRFSAERPEGSISTLTIQRTEQRDSAMYRCASSSRDRASGGGYNEQFFGPGTRLTVL.